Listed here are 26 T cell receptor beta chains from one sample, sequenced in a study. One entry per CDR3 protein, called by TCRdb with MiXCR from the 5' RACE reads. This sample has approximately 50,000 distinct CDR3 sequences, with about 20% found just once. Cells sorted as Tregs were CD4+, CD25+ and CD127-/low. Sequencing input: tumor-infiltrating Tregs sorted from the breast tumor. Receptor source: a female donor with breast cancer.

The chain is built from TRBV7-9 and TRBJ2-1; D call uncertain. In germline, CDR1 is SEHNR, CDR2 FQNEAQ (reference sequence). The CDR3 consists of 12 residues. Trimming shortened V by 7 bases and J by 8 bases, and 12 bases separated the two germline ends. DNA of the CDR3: TGTGCCAGCAACTACGGGTGGGATGAGCAGTTCTTC. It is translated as CASNYGWDEQFF.

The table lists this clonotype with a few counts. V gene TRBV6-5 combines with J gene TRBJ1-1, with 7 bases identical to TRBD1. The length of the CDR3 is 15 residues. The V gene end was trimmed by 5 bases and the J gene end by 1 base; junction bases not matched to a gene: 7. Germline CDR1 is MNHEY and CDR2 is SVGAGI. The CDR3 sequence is CASSQHGQANTEAFF. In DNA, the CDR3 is TGTGCCAGCAGTCAACACGGACAGGCGAACACTGAAGCTTTCTTT.

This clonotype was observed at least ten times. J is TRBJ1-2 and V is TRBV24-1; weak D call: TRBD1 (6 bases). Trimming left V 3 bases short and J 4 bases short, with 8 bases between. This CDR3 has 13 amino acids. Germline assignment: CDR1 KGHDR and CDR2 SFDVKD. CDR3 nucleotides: TGTGCCACCAGTGATAGGACAGTCTATGGCTACACCTTC. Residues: CATSDRTVYGYTF.

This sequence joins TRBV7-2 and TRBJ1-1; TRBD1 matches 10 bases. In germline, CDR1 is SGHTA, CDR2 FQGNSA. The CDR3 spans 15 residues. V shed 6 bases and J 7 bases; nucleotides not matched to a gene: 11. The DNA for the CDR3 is TGTGCCAGCAGGAGATGGACAGGGGGAAGGTTTGAAGCTTTCTTT. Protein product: CASRRWTGGRFEAFF.

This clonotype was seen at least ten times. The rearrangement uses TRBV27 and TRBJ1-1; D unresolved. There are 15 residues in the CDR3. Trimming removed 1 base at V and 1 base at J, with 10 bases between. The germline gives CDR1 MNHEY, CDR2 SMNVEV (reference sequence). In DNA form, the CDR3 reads TGTGCCAGCAGTTTATTTGGAGGACCGAACACTGAAGCTTTCTTT. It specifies CASSLFGGPNTEAFF.

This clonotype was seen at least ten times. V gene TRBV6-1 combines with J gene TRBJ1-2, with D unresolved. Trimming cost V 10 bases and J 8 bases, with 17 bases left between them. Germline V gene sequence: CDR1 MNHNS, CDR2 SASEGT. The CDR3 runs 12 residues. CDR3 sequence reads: CATHTAGRGYTF. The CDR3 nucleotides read TGTGCCACACATACGGCCGGTCGGGGCTACACCTTC.

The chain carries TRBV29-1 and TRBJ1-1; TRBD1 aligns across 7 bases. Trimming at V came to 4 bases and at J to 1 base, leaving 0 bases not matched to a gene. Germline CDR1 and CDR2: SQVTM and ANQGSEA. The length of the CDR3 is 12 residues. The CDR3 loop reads CSVGDRNTEAFF. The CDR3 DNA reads TGCAGCGTTGGGGACAGGAACACTGAAGCTTTCTTT.

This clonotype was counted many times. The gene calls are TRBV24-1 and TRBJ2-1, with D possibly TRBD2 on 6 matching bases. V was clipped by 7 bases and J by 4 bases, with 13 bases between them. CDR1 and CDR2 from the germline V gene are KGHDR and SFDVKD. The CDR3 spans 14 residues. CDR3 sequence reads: CATSLGTAYNEQFF. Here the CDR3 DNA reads TGTGCCACCAGCCTAGGGACTGCATACAATGAGCAGTTCTTC.

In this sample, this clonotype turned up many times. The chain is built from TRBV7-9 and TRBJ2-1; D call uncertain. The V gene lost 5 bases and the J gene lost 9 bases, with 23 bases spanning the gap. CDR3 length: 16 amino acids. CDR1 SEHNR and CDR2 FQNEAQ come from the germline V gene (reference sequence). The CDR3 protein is CASSRREMLVVVEQFF. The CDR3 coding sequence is TGTGCCAGCAGCAGACGAGAGATGCTAGTGGTGGTTGAGCAGTTCTTC.

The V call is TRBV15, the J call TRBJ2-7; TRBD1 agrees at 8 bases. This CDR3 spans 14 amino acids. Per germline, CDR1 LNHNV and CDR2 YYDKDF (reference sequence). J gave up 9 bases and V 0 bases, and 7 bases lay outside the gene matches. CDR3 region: CATSRDLDRVGQYF. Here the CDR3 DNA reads TGTGCCACCAGCAGAGATTTGGACAGGGTCGGGCAGTACTTC.

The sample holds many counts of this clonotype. The CDR3 coding sequence is TGTGCCAGCAGTTACCGGGCGCCCACCCGTTGGCCCCAGCATTTT. Translated, it gives CASSYRAPTRWPQHF. The chain uses TRBV6-5 and TRBJ1-5, with D unresolved. CDR1 and CDR2 (germline): MNHEY, SVGAGI. The CDR3 sequence is 15 residues long. V shed 2 bases and J shed 9 bases, with 17 bases lying between them.

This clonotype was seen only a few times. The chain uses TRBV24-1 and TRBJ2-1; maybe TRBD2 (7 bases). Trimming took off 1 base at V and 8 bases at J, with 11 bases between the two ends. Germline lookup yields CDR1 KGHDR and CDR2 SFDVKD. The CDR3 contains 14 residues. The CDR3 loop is CATSDFGGGDEQFF. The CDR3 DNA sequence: TGTGCCACCAGTGATTTTGGGGGGGGCGATGAGCAGTTCTTC.

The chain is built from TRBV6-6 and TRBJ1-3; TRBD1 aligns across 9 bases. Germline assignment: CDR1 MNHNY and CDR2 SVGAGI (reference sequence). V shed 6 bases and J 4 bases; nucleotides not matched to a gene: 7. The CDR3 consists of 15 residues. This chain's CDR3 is CASRPGTGNGNTIYF. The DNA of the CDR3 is TGTGCCAGCAGACCCGGGACAGGGAACGGAAACACCATATATTTT.

The CDR3 protein is CACSMGEGQPQHF. CDR3 sequence (DNA): TGTGCCTGTTCCATGGGGGAAGGGCAGCCCCAGCATTTT. This sequence joins TRBV30 and TRBJ1-5, with a tentative D call TRBD1 (5 bases). CDR3 length: 13 amino acids. Trimming cost V 6 bases and J 7 bases, with 16 bases left between them. Germline V gene sequence: CDR1 GTSNPN, CDR2 SVGIG (reference sequence).

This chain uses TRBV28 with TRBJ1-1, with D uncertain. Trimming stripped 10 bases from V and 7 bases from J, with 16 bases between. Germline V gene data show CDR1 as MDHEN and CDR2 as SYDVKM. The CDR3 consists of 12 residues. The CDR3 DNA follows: TGTGCCATTAGGACCGGGTACGGTGAAGCTTTCTTT. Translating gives CAIRTGYGEAFF.

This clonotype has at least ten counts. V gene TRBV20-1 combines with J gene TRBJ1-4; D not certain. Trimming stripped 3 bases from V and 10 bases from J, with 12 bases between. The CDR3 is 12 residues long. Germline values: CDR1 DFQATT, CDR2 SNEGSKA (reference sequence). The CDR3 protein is CSARVHRGKLFF. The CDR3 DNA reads TGCAGTGCTAGGGTGCACCGCGGAAAACTGTTTTTT.

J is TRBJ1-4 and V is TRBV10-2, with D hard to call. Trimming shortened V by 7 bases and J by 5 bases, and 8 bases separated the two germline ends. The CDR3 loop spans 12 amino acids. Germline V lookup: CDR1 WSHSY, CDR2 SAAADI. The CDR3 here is CASILENEKLFF. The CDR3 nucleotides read TGCGCCAGCATCCTCGAGAATGAAAAACTGTTTTTT.

CDR3 nucleotide sequence: TGTGCCTGGAGTCTGACTAGCGGGAGGGCCTTAGATACGCAGTATTTT. Its translation: CAWSLTSGRALDTQYF. This chain connects TRBV30 to TRBJ2-3; 14 bases fit TRBD2. Germline V gene data show CDR1 as GTSNPN and CDR2 as SVGIG (reference sequence). V lost 2 bases to trimming and J lost 5 bases; unmatched junction nucleotides: 6. CDR3 length: 16 residues.

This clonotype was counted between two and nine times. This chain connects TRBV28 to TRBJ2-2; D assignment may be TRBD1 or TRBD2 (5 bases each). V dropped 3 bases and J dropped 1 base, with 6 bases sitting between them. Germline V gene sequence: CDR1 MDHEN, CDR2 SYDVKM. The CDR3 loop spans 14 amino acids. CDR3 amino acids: CASSFGGNTGELFF. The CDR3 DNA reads TGTGCCAGCAGTTTTGGGGGGAACACCGGGGAGCTGTTTTTT.

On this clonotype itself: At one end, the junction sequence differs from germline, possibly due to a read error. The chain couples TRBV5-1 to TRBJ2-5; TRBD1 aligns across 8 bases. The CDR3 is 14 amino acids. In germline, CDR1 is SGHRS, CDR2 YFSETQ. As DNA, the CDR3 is TGCGCCAGCTGCTTGGTTGGTCAGGGGGCGACCCAGTACTTC. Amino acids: CASCLVGQGATQYF.

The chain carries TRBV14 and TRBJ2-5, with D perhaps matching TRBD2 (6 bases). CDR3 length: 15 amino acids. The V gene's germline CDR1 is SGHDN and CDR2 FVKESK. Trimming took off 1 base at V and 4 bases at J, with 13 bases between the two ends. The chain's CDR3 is CASSQGRRRGETQYF. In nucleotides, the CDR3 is TGTGCCAGCAGCCAAGGGAGGCGGAGGGGAGAGACCCAGTACTTC.

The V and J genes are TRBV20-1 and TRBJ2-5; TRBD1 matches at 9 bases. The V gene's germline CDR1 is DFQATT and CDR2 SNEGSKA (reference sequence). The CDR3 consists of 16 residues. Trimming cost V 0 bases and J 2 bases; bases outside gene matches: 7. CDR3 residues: CSARDGGTGIQETQYF. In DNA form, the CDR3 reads TGCAGTGCTAGAGATGGTGGGACAGGGATACAAGAGACCCAGTACTTC.

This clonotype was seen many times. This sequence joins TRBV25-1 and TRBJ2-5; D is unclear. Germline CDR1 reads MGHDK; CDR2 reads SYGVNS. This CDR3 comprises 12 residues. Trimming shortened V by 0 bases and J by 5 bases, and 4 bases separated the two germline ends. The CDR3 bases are TGTGCCAGCAGTGAATATGGTGAGACCCAGTACTTC. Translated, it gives CASSEYGETQYF.

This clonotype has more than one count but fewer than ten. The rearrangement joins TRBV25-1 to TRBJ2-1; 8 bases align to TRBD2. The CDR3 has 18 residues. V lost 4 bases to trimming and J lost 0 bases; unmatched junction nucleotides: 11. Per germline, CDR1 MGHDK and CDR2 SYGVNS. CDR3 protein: CASSGGLGLAGSYNEQFF. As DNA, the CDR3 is TGTGCCAGCAGTGGCGGCTTAGGACTAGCTGGCTCCTACAATGAGCAGTTCTTC.

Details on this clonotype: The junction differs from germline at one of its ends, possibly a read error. Here the CDR3 reads CASTWAGDANERFF. The CDR3 DNA is TGTGCCAGCACCTGGGCGGGAGACGCTAATGAGCGGTTCTTC. This sequence joins TRBV7-9 and TRBJ2-1; 7 bases are shared with TRBD2. Germline loops: CDR1 SEHNR, CDR2 FQNEAQ (reference sequence). The CDR3 has 14 residues.

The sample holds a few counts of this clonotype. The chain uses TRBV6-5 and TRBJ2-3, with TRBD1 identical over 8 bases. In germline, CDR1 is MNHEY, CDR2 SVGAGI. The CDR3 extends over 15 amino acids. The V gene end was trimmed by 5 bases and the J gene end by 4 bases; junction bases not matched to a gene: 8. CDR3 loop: CASSQSGGPADTQYF. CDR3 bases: TGTGCCAGCAGTCAGTCAGGGGGCCCTGCAGATACGCAGTATTTT.